These 18 T cell receptor beta chains share one sample of origin, sequenced in a study of identical twins (dated by TCRdb to between 2015 and 2016). Receptors were amplified or captured by 5' RACE. Sequencing relied on an Illumina HiSeq 2000. Using fastp at Q25 and MiXCR, TCRdb reprocessed the public reads and kept productive beta chains. Merged by CDR3 protein, the rows form single entries marked with the most common genes and DNA. The table for this sample lists hundreds of thousands of distinct CDR3 sequences; around an eighth of them were counted only once. The top ten clones comprise roughly 1.6% of the sample. This sample was shared with a second study, whose subject was yellow fever vaccine responses in identical twins.

The sequenced sample consisted of PBMCs. All receptors come from a woman younger than 35 in good health.

The table lists this clonotype with many counts. This sequence joins TRBV29-1 and TRBJ2-7; 7 nucleotides match TRBD1. The ends lost 1 base at V and 4 bases at J; junction bases unmatched: 4. There are 13 residues in the CDR3. In germline, CDR1 is SQVTM, CDR2 ANQGSEA. CDR3 DNA sequence: TGCAGCGTTGAAGTGGACAGGCCGTACGAGCAGTACTTC. This gives the protein CSVEVDRPYEQYF.

The table lists this clonotype with many counts. The chain links TRBV2 to TRBJ1-3; 7 bases align to TRBD1. This CDR3 spans 14 amino acids. Germline trimming cut 4 bases from V and 3 bases from J; bases unmatched to any gene: 3. Germline CDR1 SNHLY, CDR2 FYNNEI. CDR3: CASSGQGDGNTIYF. CDR3 coding DNA: TGTGCCAGCAGTGGACAGGGCGATGGAAACACCATATATTTT.

The chain recombines TRBV20-1 with TRBJ1-1; 7 nucleotides agree with TRBD1. V was clipped by 4 bases and J by 5 bases; unmatched bases: 13. This CDR3 has 15 residues. From germline, CDR1 is DFQATT and CDR2 SNEGSKA (reference sequence). DNA of the CDR3: TGCAGTGCTATAGATTTGGGAGGGGGCAATACTGAAGCTTTCTTT. Protein: CSAIDLGGGNTEAFF.

This clonotype was counted between two and nine times. The chain employs TRBV15 and TRBJ2-1; TRBD2 aligns across 9 bases. CDR3 size: 18 residues. J was trimmed by 1 base and V by 0 bases; bases with no gene match: 7. Germline CDR1 and CDR2: LNHNV and YYDKDF (reference sequence). The CDR3 sequence: CATSRDRASGKSYNEQFF. CDR3 bases: TGTGCCACCAGCAGAGATCGGGCTAGCGGGAAATCCTACAATGAGCAGTTCTTC.

J is TRBJ1-1 and V is TRBV7-6; D uncertain. Germline CDR1 is SGHVS and CDR2 is FNYEAQ. The CDR3 loop spans 13 amino acids. Trimming pared 5 bases from V and 4 bases from J, leaving 11 bases between. CDR3 in DNA: TGTGCCAGCAGCAAACCCGGCCGCACTGAAGCTTTCTTT. This codes for CASSKPGRTEAFF.

The rearrangement uses TRBV2 and TRBJ2-1; 9 bases agree with TRBD2. This CDR3 region has 16 residues. Germline trimming cut 6 bases from V and 2 bases from J; bases unmatched to any gene: 8. Germline CDR1 is SNHLY and CDR2 is FYNNEI. For the CDR3, the DNA is TGTGCCAGCAGGGCGGGGGGGCAGGAACCCTACAATGAGCAGTTCTTC. It encodes CASRAGGQEPYNEQFF.

The sample holds a few counts of this clonotype. The rearrangement links TRBV7-9 to TRBJ2-1; D is tentatively TRBD1 or TRBD2 (6 bases each). Germline V gene lookup returns CDR1 SEHNR and CDR2 FQNEAQ (reference sequence). Trimming pared 0 bases from V and 7 bases from J, leaving 16 bases between. This CDR3 is built from 16 residues. The CDR3 DNA reads TGTGCCAGCAGCTTAGCGGGGGCGGGGATCACGAATGAGCAGTTCTTC. Residues: CASSLAGAGITNEQFF.

This sequence joins TRBV29-1 and TRBJ2-3, with D possibly called TRBD1 or TRBD2 (5 bases each). Between the trimmed V and J ends, which lost 4 bases and 4 bases, there was a span of 18 bases. The CDR3 has 15 residues. CDR1 SQVTM and CDR2 ANQGSEA come from the germline V gene. This CDR3 reads CSVGVAGSFSDTQYF. CDR3 nucleotides: TGCAGCGTTGGAGTGGCAGGGAGCTTTTCAGATACGCAGTATTTT.

This clonotype was observed at least ten times. The gene calls are TRBV27 and TRBJ2-2; D remains ambiguous. The CDR3 covers 14 residues. From germline, CDR1 is MNHEY and CDR2 SMNVEV (reference sequence). Between the trimmed V and J ends, which lost 6 bases and 4 bases, there was a span of 12 bases. The CDR3 is CASSALQGTGELFF. The CDR3 DNA reads as TGTGCCAGCAGCGCTCTTCAAGGCACCGGGGAGCTGTTTTTT.

This clonotype showed up just a few times. The rearrangement links TRBV7-9 to TRBJ2-3; TRBD2 agrees at 7 bases. CDR3 length: 17 residues. Germline loops: CDR1 SEHNR, CDR2 FQNEAQ (reference sequence). Trimming took 4 bases from V and 1 from J; bases not matched to a gene: 11. CDR3 loop: CASSSTGLVSGTDTQYF. The CDR3, as DNA: TGTGCCAGCAGCTCCACCGGACTAGTTTCGGGCACAGATACGCAGTATTTT.

This clonotype was picked up many times. The V call is TRBV7-9, the J call TRBJ1-1; D gene ambiguous. Germline CDR1 SEHNR, CDR2 FQNEAQ (reference sequence). Trimming stripped 6 bases from V and 1 base from J, with 6 bases between. The CDR3 has 12 amino acids. CDR3 region: CASSYKNTEAFF. The CDR3 DNA reads as TGTGCCAGCAGTTACAAGAACACTGAAGCTTTCTTT.

The gene calls are TRBV28 and TRBJ2-7, with a possible D match to TRBD1 (7 bases). V dropped 6 bases and J dropped 2 bases, with 17 bases sitting between them. The CDR3 runs 15 residues. The germline CDR1 and CDR2 sequences are MDHEN and SYDVKM. DNA for the CDR3: TGTGCCAGCAGCCCAAATGGAGGGGGCCCCTACGAGCAGTACTTC. Translating gives CASSPNGGGPYEQYF.

This clonotype was counted a few times. The chain combines TRBV20-1 with TRBJ2-7; TRBD2 is a possible D gene (6 bases). Trimming removed 0 bases at V and 1 base at J, with 13 bases between. CDR3 length: 15 residues. Per germline, CDR1 DFQATT and CDR2 SNEGSKA (reference sequence). CDR3 DNA sequence: TGCAGTGCTAGAGATCGGGCGGGGATGTCCTACGAGCAGTACTTC. It yields the protein CSARDRAGMSYEQYF.

This clonotype came up a few times. The chain carries TRBV5-1 and TRBJ2-3; TRBD2 aligns across 14 bases. Germline-derived CDR1 and CDR2 are SGHRS and YFSETQ. This CDR3 region has 18 residues. Trimming at V came to 3 bases and at J to 3 bases, leaving 9 bases not matched to a gene. The DNA for the CDR3 is TGCGCCAGCAGCTCACGGACTAGCGGGGGGCATGGGACAGATACGCAGTATTTT. It encodes CASSSRTSGGHGTDTQYF.

In this sample, this clonotype turned up many times. The V gene is TRBV29-1, the J gene TRBJ2-4; D is perhaps TRBD2 (6 bases). Germline assignment: CDR1 SQVTM and CDR2 ANQGSEA. Trimming shortened V by 2 bases and J by 0 bases, and 14 bases separated the two germline ends. The CDR3 extends over 16 amino acids. In DNA, the CDR3 is TGCAGCGTTGAAACAGGTAGCGGTCTAGCCAAAAACATTCAGTACTTC. Protein: CSVETGSGLAKNIQYF.

This clonotype was seen repeatedly, ten times or more. The V gene is TRBV4-1, the J gene TRBJ2-1, with 8 bases that match TRBD2. With V trimmed by 1 base and J by 10 bases, 6 bases remained unmatched. Germline lookup yields CDR1 MGHRA and CDR2 YSYEKL. The CDR3 totals 14 residues. CDR3 sequence (DNA): TGCGCCAGCAGCCAAGGGCTAGCGGGCCGGGAGCAGTTCTTC. This gives the protein CASSQGLAGREQFF.

The chain couples TRBV10-3 to TRBJ2-4, with 11 positions matching TRBD2. Trimming cost V 2 bases and J 1 base; bases outside gene matches: 4. Germline V lookup: CDR1 ENHRY, CDR2 SYGVKD. CDR3 size: 17 residues. The CDR3, as DNA: TGTGCCATCAGTGAGCGTTTAGCGGGAGGGGCCAAAAACATTCAGTACTTC. Residues: CAISERLAGGAKNIQYF.

The chain uses TRBV5-1 and TRBJ2-1; perhaps TRBD1 as D (5 bases). From germline, CDR1 is SGHRS and CDR2 YFSETQ. V was shortened by 4 bases and J by 5 bases, with 22 bases between the two germline ends. The CDR3 runs 17 residues. The CDR3 loop reads CASSPLFQGLVDNEQFF. DNA for the CDR3: TGCGCCAGCAGCCCACTCTTCCAGGGTTTGGTAGACAATGAGCAGTTCTTC.